The entry below gives a single T cell receptor beta chain sequence along with its context. Its binding antigen is unknown. Per-nucleotide qualities are absent, and no much larger clonotype sits a single base away. At study entry, adolescents were screened for latent tuberculosis infection by tuberculin skin test and QuantiFERON-TB GOLD In-Tube IGRA. Immunosequencing was performed on unsorted cryopreserved PBMC, with some 91,000 T cells per clinical donor covered on average. Eleven high schools in the Worcester region of the Western Cape, South Africa, served as enrollment sites for adolescents aged 12 to 18 years. Some 10 M. tuberculosis-infected and around ten uninfected adolescents were selected with matching for age and sex. For the adolescents, PBMC were isolated by density centrifugation from freshly drawn heparinized blood and then cryopreserved. The immunoSEQ multiplex PCR assay was used to generate TCR libraries, with TCR-beta and/or TCR-alpha/delta assays applied to each sample. The amplified TCR libraries were sequenced on the Illumina high-throughput platform. Per the authors' processing: Clustering and dimensionality reduction were performed using pairwise TCRdist distances among GMM-specific receptors from ex vivo sorted or in vitro expanded T cells. Each clinical repertoire received a mean NN-distance score, defined as the average TCRdist to the nearest 10% of tetramer-positive reference sequences. GEM TCR motif frequency was computed as the fraction of unique TCRs matching known GEM sequences by V/J usage and CDR3 length. Active tuberculosis was classified by linear discriminant analysis with leave-one-out cross-validation, implemented in scikit-learn. What TCRdb holds here is the immuneACCESS table cut down to in-frame rearrangements. Part of the clones is not present; checked against another copy, under half of the missing clones reflect an unresolved V gene, and the others are unexplained. V and J calls and clone size come straight from that table; D and trimming were deduced from the DNA. This sample lists about 29,000 clones; 80% to 95% were detected once. The top ten hold less than 5% of the sample.

The source of the sample is a study of T cells in tuberculosis (dated by TCRdb to the late 2010s). Turning to the overall study: The study combined CD1B tetramers and high-throughput TCR immunosequencing to characterize T cells specific for the mycobacterial lipid antigen glucose monomycolate (GMM). A South African clinical cohort compared IGRA-negative adolescents, IGRA-positive adolescents with latent tuberculosis and adults with active tuberculosis, 9 to 11 per group.

Study-wide conclusions, independent of this receptor: Compared with IGRA-negative controls, TCR-alpha repertoires from active tuberculosis had smaller mean NN-distances to GMM-specific TCRs, which suggests clonal expansion of these TCRs. Clinical samples were selected based on the availability of cryopreserved specimens, with adults included as active tuberculosis cases and adolescents included as controls. With the diverse GMM-specific repertoire as input, a classifier achieved roughly 89% accuracy (AUROC 0.7 to 0.95), whereas GEM motif frequencies as input gave 55% to 75% accuracy. The smaller NN-distances were partly driven by shorter CDR3-alpha lengths in active tuberculosis patients, and the difference for TCR-beta did not reach statistical significance.

The source material was PBMCs. The sequence was collected from a donor aged 5 to 30 with latent tuberculosis or without tuberculosis infection.

CDR3 sequence: CASSFFGAHEQFF. The sequenced DNA: TGCGCCAGCAGCTTTTTTGGGGCGCATGAGCAGTTCTTC. The sequence links TRBV5-1 to TRBJ2-1, with a tentative D gene TRBD1 over 5 matching bases. V drops 2 bases and J drops 8 bases, leaving 11 bases in between. Based on the germline V gene, the CDR1 and CDR2 sequences are SGHRS and YFSETQ. CDR3 length: 13 amino acids, cysteine to phenylalanine. The sequence is cut down to CDR3 DNA, 39 bases in frame from base 1.